Shown below are 29 T cell receptor beta chains from a single sample sequenced in a study of spatial heterogeneity in lung cancer. As to time point: sample taken at primary tumor resection. Without sorting, whole RNA was sequenced from tumor, nontumor lung or frozen PBMC. One entry per CDR3 protein, called by TCRdb with MiXCR from the 5' RACE reads. The sample includes roughly 49,000 distinct CDR3 sequences, roughly 7% of them seen just once. Source: PBMCs, taken at surgery. These receptors were obtained from a female donor with early-stage non-small cell lung cancer.

Many counts were recorded for this clonotype. The genes are TRBV12-3 or TRBV12-4 and TRBJ2-2; 8 positions agree with TRBD2. J lost 3 bases, V lost 11 bases, and 11 bases had no gene match. The CDR3 extends over 15 amino acids. Here the CDR3 DNA reads TGTGCCTCCCGAAGTTCGGGGGGGCACACCGGGGAGCTGTTTTTT. Translated: CASRSSGGHTGELFF.

This clonotype showed up many times. V usage is TRBV29-1 and J usage is TRBJ2-5, with a possible D match to TRBD2 (6 bases). Germline CDR1 SQVTM, CDR2 ANQGSEA. There are 14 residues in the CDR3. V lost 3 bases and J lost 8, with 19 bases in between. CDR3 DNA: TGCAGCGTTGAGAGCACCTTAGTGGGGACTACCCAGTACTTC. It encodes CSVESTLVGTTQYF.

At least ten counts were recorded for this clonotype. V and J are TRBV4-1 and TRBJ2-3, with a weak D call TRBD2 (5 bases). From germline, CDR1 is MGHRA and CDR2 YSYEKL. The CDR3 is made up of 16 amino acids. The V gene lost 4 bases and the J gene lost 0 bases, with 14 bases spanning the gap. Here the CDR3 reads CASSLGGGRSTDTQYF. The CDR3 DNA reads as TGCGCCAGCAGCCTTGGAGGAGGCCGGAGCACAGATACGCAGTATTTT.

This clonotype was picked up many times. The chain uses TRBV7-7 and TRBJ2-5, with a tentative D call TRBD2 (6 bases). Trimming removed 5 bases at V and 4 bases at J, with 14 bases between. The V gene's germline CDR1 is SSHAT and CDR2 FNYEAQ (reference sequence). The CDR3 has 14 residues. CDR3 bases: TGTGCCAGCAGCCCGTCGGGACTTGGAGAGACCCAGTACTTC. Translating gives CASSPSGLGETQYF.

This clonotype was detected ten times or more. The rearrangement uses TRBV12-3 or TRBV12-4 and TRBJ2-2; D is undetermined. V was pared by 3 bases and J by 5 bases, with 13 bases between. The length of the CDR3 is 15 residues. CDR3 region: CASSFRVEWTGELFF. The CDR3, as DNA: TGTGCCAGCAGTTTCCGGGTGGAATGGACCGGGGAGCTGTTTTTT.

There are a few counts of this clonotype. This chain connects TRBV20-1 to TRBJ2-6; D is undetermined. This CDR3 is 14 amino acids long. Germline loops: CDR1 DFQATT, CDR2 SNEGSKA (reference sequence). Trimming took off 4 bases at V and 0 bases at J, with 7 bases between the two ends. The CDR3, as DNA: TGCAGTGCTAACGCAGGCTCTGGGGCCAACGTCCTGACTTTC. Translation: CSANAGSGANVLTF.

V gene TRBV4-1 combines with J gene TRBJ2-2; D gene uncertain. The CDR3 extends over 17 amino acids. Germline CDR1 is MGHRA and CDR2 is YSYEKL. The V end lost 1 base, the J end lost 2 bases, and 14 bases lay between the germline ends. CDR3 nucleotides: TGCGCCAGCAGCCAAGTCCGGTCGACCAGCAACACCGGGGAGCTGTTTTTT. It translates to CASSQVRSTSNTGELFF.

This clonotype occurred many times. The chain joins TRBV6-1 to TRBJ2-5; 11 nucleotides agree with TRBD1. CDR1 MNHNS and CDR2 SASEGT come from the germline V gene. J gave up 4 bases and V 9 bases, and 7 bases lay outside the gene matches. The CDR3 runs 14 residues. The CDR3 DNA reads TGTGCCAGTAACCGGGACAGGGGGAGAGAGACCCAGTACTTC. The encoded protein is CASNRDRGRETQYF.

This clonotype was found many times. This chain joins TRBV7-9 and TRBJ1-1; no firm D call. The CDR3 contains 10 residues. Germline lookup yields CDR1 SEHNR and CDR2 FQNEAQ (reference sequence). V lost 5 bases to trimming and J lost 7 bases, with 5 bases between them. CDR3 region: CASSLIEAFF. The CDR3 nucleotides read TGTGCCAGCAGCCTTATTGAAGCTTTCTTT.

In this sample, this clonotype turned up many times. This chain connects TRBV7-9 to TRBJ2-3; D possibly matches TRBD1 or TRBD2 (5 bases each). CDR3 length: 16 amino acids. Trimming cost V 2 bases and J 4 bases, with 16 bases left between them. Germline V gives CDR1 SEHNR, CDR2 FQNEAQ (reference sequence). The CDR3 sequence: CASSLPRSQGADTQYF. The CDR3 nucleotides read TGTGCCAGCAGCTTACCCCGGTCCCAGGGAGCAGATACGCAGTATTTT.

This clonotype was counted a few times. The chain uses TRBV28 and TRBJ2-7; TRBD2 is a possible D gene (5 bases). Between the trimmed V and J ends, which lost 6 bases and 3 bases, there was a span of 9 bases. Germline V gene data show CDR1 as MDHEN and CDR2 as SYDVKM. CDR3 length: 12 amino acids. The chain's CDR3 is CASRDGNYEQYF. CDR3 bases: TGTGCCAGCAGGGACGGGAACTACGAGCAGTACTTC.

This clonotype showed up many times. This rearrangement joins TRBV10-1 to TRBJ1-4, with 7 nucleotides matching TRBD1. Germline assignment: CDR1 WNHNN and CDR2 SYGVQD (reference sequence). The CDR3 totals 15 residues. V was pared by 4 bases and J by 5 bases, with 7 bases of the junction left unmatched. The DNA of the CDR3 is TGCGCCAGCAGTGCACAGGGGATGGGGAATGAAAAACTGTTTTTT. Translated, it gives CASSAQGMGNEKLFF.

The chain couples TRBV27 to TRBJ2-3; TRBD2 matches at 10 bases. The CDR3 consists of 15 residues. Germline CDR1 MNHEY, CDR2 SMNVEV (reference sequence). Trimming at V came to 10 bases and at J to 3 bases, leaving 10 bases not matched to a gene. The CDR3: CATSPTSGWTDTQYF. The CDR3 DNA sequence: TGTGCCACCTCCCCGACTAGCGGGTGGACAGATACGCAGTATTTT.

This clonotype occurred a few times. The chain links TRBV20-1 to TRBJ2-3; TRBD1 aligns across 7 bases. The CDR3 has 16 amino acids. Germline assignment: CDR1 DFQATT and CDR2 SNEGSKA (reference sequence). Trimming at V came to 3 bases and at J to 4 bases, leaving 13 bases not matched to a gene. The DNA for the CDR3 is TGCAGTGCTAGTTATTCCCTTGGACAGGAACCAGATACGCAGTATTTT. It codes for CSASYSLGQEPDTQYF.

This clonotype occurred many times. This chain uses TRBV5-1 with TRBJ2-3; TRBD1 matches at 7 bases. The CDR3 loop spans 16 amino acids. J gave up 5 bases and V 1 base, and 10 bases lay outside the gene matches. Germline values: CDR1 SGHRS, CDR2 YFSETQ. CDR3 sequence: CASSLLPGQSGDTQYF. Written as DNA, the CDR3 is TGCGCCAGCAGCTTGCTTCCGGGACAGTCAGGAGATACGCAGTATTTT.

This clonotype was observed a handful of times. V usage is TRBV10-3 and J usage is TRBJ1-3; no definite D call. V gave up 8 bases and J gave up 0 bases, with 5 bases separating them. The length of the CDR3 is 12 residues. Per the germline V gene, CDR1 is ENHRY and CDR2 is SYGVKD. The DNA of the CDR3 is TGTGCCATCGGCCCCTCTGGAAACACCATATATTTT. Its translation is CAIGPSGNTIYF.

This clonotype was detected ten times or more. The chain uses TRBV3-1 and TRBJ2-1, with 8 bases lining up with TRBD2. The germline V gene has CDR1 LGHDT and CDR2 YNNKEL (reference sequence). This CDR3 has 16 residues. With 4 bases clipped from V and 7 bases from J, the junction kept 12 bases outside the gene matches. The CDR3 DNA follows: TGTGCCAGCAGCCGATTCGGGGGGGCGATTATGAATGAGCAGTTCTTC. It yields the protein CASSRFGGAIMNEQFF.

There are many counts of this clonotype. This chain uses TRBV29-1 with TRBJ1-2; the D is unclear. CDR3 length equals 11 residues. V was cut by 8 bases and J by 6 bases, with 13 bases left in between. Germline-derived CDR1 and CDR2 are SQVTM and ANQGSEA. The CDR3 DNA reads TGCAGCACAGCCGGAAGCCATGGCTACACCTTC. Its translation: CSTAGSHGYTF.

This clonotype has ten or more counts. V is TRBV7-9 and J is TRBJ1-1; 7 bases align to TRBD1. Germline loops: CDR1 SEHNR, CDR2 FQNEAQ (reference sequence). V lost 5 bases and J lost 1; bases outside the gene matches: 4. This CDR3 spans 14 amino acids. In DNA form, the CDR3 reads TGTGCCAGCAGCGGTTGGACAGGGAACACTGAAGCTTTCTTT. Its translation: CASSGWTGNTEAFF. The variable domain in full, completed from reference TRBV7-9 and TRBJ1-1, reads DTGVSQNPRHKITKRGQNVTFRCDPISEHNRLYWYRQTLGQGPEFLTYFQNEAQLEKSRLLSDRFSAERPKGSFSTLEIQRTEQGDSAMYLCASSGWTGNTEAFFGQGTRLTVV.

The genes are TRBV27 and TRBJ1-1; the match to TRBD1 covers 7 bases. This CDR3 comprises 15 residues. Germline V lookup: CDR1 MNHEY, CDR2 SMNVEV (reference sequence). Trimming removed 7 bases from V and 5 bases from J; junction bases left unmatched: 13. The CDR3 sequence: CASNPHRQGGTEAFF. The CDR3 DNA is TGTGCCAGCAATCCCCATCGACAGGGCGGAACTGAAGCTTTCTTT.

This clonotype was counted at least ten times. The chain recombines TRBV6-2 or TRBV6-3 with TRBJ1-5, with D possibly being TRBD1 (6 bases). With 7 bases removed from V and 0 bases from J, the gap between germline ends came to 16 bases. The CDR3 has 16 residues. CDR1 and CDR2 from the germline V gene are MNHEY and SVGEGT. CDR3 nucleotide sequence: TGTGCCAGCAAGTTCGGGGGGCCCTATAGCAATCAGCCCCAGCATTTT. It is translated as CASKFGGPYSNQPQHF.

In this sample, this clonotype turned up many times. This rearrangement joins TRBV29-1 to TRBJ2-1; the D gene could be TRBD1 or TRBD2 (6 bases each). The germline V gene encodes CDR1 SQVTM and CDR2 ANQGSEA. The CDR3 runs 13 residues. This CDR3 is CTTERGAYNEQFF. The CDR3 DNA sequence: TGCACCACAGAGAGGGGGGCCTACAATGAGCAGTTCTTC.

The chain uses TRBV5-1 and TRBJ2-7, with 9 bases identical to TRBD2. Trimming at V came to 5 bases and at J to 7 bases, leaving 10 bases not matched to a gene. Germline loops: CDR1 SGHRS, CDR2 YFSETQ. The CDR3 runs to 14 residues. This chain's CDR3 is CASRPGTSLEEQYF. The CDR3 DNA reads TGCGCCAGCAGACCTGGGACTAGCCTCGAGGAGCAGTACTTC.

A word on this clonotype: Just one base apart from a much larger clone, this may be a read error. V gene TRBV7-2 combines with J gene TRBJ2-3; 7 positions agree with TRBD1. This CDR3 has 15 amino acids. In germline, CDR1 is SGHTA, CDR2 FQGNSA. CDR3 nucleotides: TGTGCCAGCAGCTTAGTGGGGGACAGCACAGATACGCGGTATTTT. Translated, it gives CASSLVGDSTDTRYF.

In this sample, this clonotype turned up many times. J is TRBJ2-3 and V is TRBV7-2, with 8 bases lining up with TRBD1. V lost 4 bases and J lost 2; bases outside the gene matches: 5. The CDR3 has 15 residues. Germline CDR1 and CDR2: SGHTA and FQGNSA. The CDR3 reads CASSWDRPSTDTQYF. CDR3 bases: TGTGCCAGCAGCTGGGACAGGCCCTCCACAGATACGCAGTATTTT.

This clonotype has ten or more counts. The chain employs TRBV19 and TRBJ2-7; D perhaps matches TRBD2 (6 bases). The CDR3 is 13 residues long. CDR1 is LNHDA, CDR2 SQIVND, per germline (reference sequence). Trimming took off 7 bases at V and 4 bases at J, with 14 bases between the two ends. CDR3 sequence (DNA): TGTGCCAGTAATCCGGGACGGGAGTACGAGCAGTACTTC. The encoded protein is CASNPGREYEQYF.

The chain joins TRBV3-1 to TRBJ2-3, with D uncertain. This CDR3 contains 12 residues. CDR1 is LGHDT, CDR2 YNNKEL, per germline (reference sequence). Trimming removed 0 bases at V and 6 bases at J, with 4 bases between. The CDR3 loop is CASSQDTDTQYF. The CDR3 DNA is TGTGCCAGCAGCCAAGATACGGATACGCAGTATTTT.

This clonotype has a count of ten or more. The chain couples TRBV12-3 or TRBV12-4 to TRBJ1-1; unclear D gene. Trimming removed 6 bases from V and 6 bases from J, with 14 bases in between. This CDR3 comprises 13 residues. The DNA for the CDR3 is TGTGCCAGCAGCCGCTCCTTCGGGTCTGAAGCTTTCTTT. Its protein product is CASSRSFGSEAFF.

This clonotype was counted at least ten times. The rearrangement uses TRBV20-1 and TRBJ2-4, with TRBD2 as a possible D gene (6 bases). Trimming cost V 2 bases and J 6 bases, with 11 bases left between them. This CDR3 is 13 amino acids long. CDR1 and CDR2 from the germline V gene are DFQATT and SNEGSKA (reference sequence). The CDR3 region has the DNA TGCAGTGCTAGACTTAGCGGTGGAAACATTCAGTACTTC. Its protein product is CSARLSGGNIQYF.